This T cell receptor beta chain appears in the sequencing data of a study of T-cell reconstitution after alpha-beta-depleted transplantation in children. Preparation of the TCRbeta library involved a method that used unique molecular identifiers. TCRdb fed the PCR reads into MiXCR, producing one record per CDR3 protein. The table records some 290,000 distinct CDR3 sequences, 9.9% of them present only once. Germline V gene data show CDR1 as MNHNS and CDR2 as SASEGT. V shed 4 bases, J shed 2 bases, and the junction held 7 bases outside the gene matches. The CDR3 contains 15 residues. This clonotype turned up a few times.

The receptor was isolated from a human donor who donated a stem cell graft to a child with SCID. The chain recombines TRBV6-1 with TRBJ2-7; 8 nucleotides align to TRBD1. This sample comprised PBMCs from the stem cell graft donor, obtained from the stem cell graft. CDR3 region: CASSARTGNTYEQYF. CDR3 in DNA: TGTGCCAGCAGTGCCCGGACAGGGAATACCTACGAGCAGTACTTC.